The TCR beta chain under discussion was sequenced for a study of cytomegalovirus exposure and HLA in healthy donors (dated by TCRdb to the late 2010s). Regarding the research as a whole: In an earlier analysis of approximately 500 of the donors, less than 350 Gb of sequence data and 95 million to 130 million unique TCR beta sequences from 180 million or so T cells were reported. An early release covering about 600 HLA-typed donors comprised approximately 290 gigabases of sequencing data and 65 million to 100 million unique TCR sequences. Of the 300 to 500 genotyped donors, 81% were placed in the genetic ancestry cluster associated with self-reported Caucasian donors. The study aimed to test whether signatures of past pathogen exposure could be identified by cataloging public T cell receptors. The T cell repertoires of 550 to 850 subjects were profiled by immunosequencing and related to cytomegalovirus serostatus. Besides the first cohort of 500 to 700 subjects, a separate validation cohort made up of over a hundred different subjects was used. The study combined high-throughput TCR immunosequencing, statistical association of individual TCRs with disease status, and machine learning to predict cytomegalovirus infection status. To study patterns of TCR occurrence, a later analysis re-analyzed previously published TCR beta repertoires from just over 650 donors and added high-resolution HLA genotyping. The later analysis used no new phenotypic data to find candidate immune exposures, relying instead on TCR beta sequences and their occurrence across donors. In an earlier analysis of 587 of the donors, high-throughput TCR beta sequencing was used to judge whether each TCR beta V gene segment behaved as functional or pseudogenic. Donor age, sex, ethnicity and CMV serostatus were collected together with the repertoire data. In a later genetic analysis, genome-wide SNP genotypes for about three fifths of the roughly 670 donors were used, and that subset was treated as a discovery cohort. All discovery cohort repertoires had been generated on a single sequencing platform. Both class I and class II loci were covered by HLA typing, at four-digit resolution. The number of typed donors differed by locus: about 620-630 for A, B, C, DRB1 and DQB1; about 520 for DQA1; some 590 for DPA1; and around 490 for DPB1. Because of strong linkage in the cohort, roughly five DR-DQ haplotypes were treated as single units for association and clustering. On average, around 240,000 unique TCR beta nucleotide sequences were sequenced per donor among fewer than 500 genotyped donors of the cohort, with 15% to 20% of those sequences being non-productive.

In the germline V gene (reference sequence), CDR1 corresponds to WNHNN and CDR2 to SYGVQD. Reading from cysteine to phenylalanine, the CDR3 counts 13 amino acids. The retained sequence is limited to the CDR3, 39 bases, with the frame set at the first base. The junction shows trimming of 5 bases on V and 0 bases on J, plus 7 bases between the germline ends. The cohort was made up of roughly 670 healthy bone marrow donors. At the time of sampling, every cohort member was nominally healthy, though immune exposures that went unrecorded were likely present. The donor was CMV seropositive and was included in the group of 250 to 350 seropositive cohort members. A peripheral blood sample was collected from each donor, and TCR beta sequencing was performed on peripheral blood mononuclear cells. The Qiagen DNeasy Blood Extraction Kit was used to extract genomic DNA from the blood cell samples. Library construction relied on the immunoSEQ multiplex PCR assay. For the multiplex PCR, a mixture combining 60 forward primers for TCR Vbeta segments and 13 reverse primers for TCR Jbeta segments was used. A multiplex PCR assay on genomic DNA amplified the CDR3 region of rearranged TCR beta genes. On the Illumina HiSeq System, the amplified TCR beta libraries were sequenced as 87-base-pair reads. The authors' analysis ran thus. In a later analysis, tens of millions of unique TCR beta chains were counted across the approximately 640 repertoires, and around 11 million of these chains were shared by at least two donors. To remove PCR and sequencing errors, raw reads were error-corrected and collapsed into unique sequences using a nearest-neighbor algorithm that merged closely related sequences. To assign V, D and J gene segments, CDR3 sequences were aligned to IMGT reference sequences. Each retained sequence needed at least a six-nucleotide match to both a V gene segment and a J gene segment. Rearrangements were classified as productive when the CDR3 lacked stop codons and remained in frame with V and J, and all other rearrangements were classified as non-productive. Following IMGT convention, CDR3 was defined as the stretch from the second conserved V-encoded cysteine up to the conserved J-encoded phenylalanine. The earlier analysis of 587 of the donors excluded sequences that lacked an unambiguous match to a single V gene segment. In an earlier analysis of 587 of the donors, V segments were called functional above 56.7% productive rearrangements and were called segregating when the between-donor standard deviation exceeded 5%. A statistical classification framework was built to diagnose cytomegalovirus status from the catalog of TCR beta chain sequences. In a later analysis, TCR nucleotide sequences were compared against IMGT/GENE-DB human TR gene sequences so that V and J genes could be assigned. A later analysis assigned CDR3 sequences and most-parsimonious VDJ recombination scenarios with the TCRdist pipeline. In a later analysis, each TCR beta chain was defined by its CDR3 amino acid sequence together with its V-gene family, and reads lacking a unique V-gene family were excluded. As a way to deal with suspected cross-contamination and a sequencing artifact, a later analysis dropped hundreds of nucleotide sequences that were highly shared and had low generation probability. In a later analysis, a clonal expansion index was calculated for each public chain from normalized within-repertoire ranks of inferred template counts. In a later analysis, generation probabilities were computed with a VDJ recombination model fitted to out-of-frame rearrangements, and the resulting probabilities were checked against IGoR. In a later analysis, TCR-TCR, TCR-HLA and TCR-CMV co-occurrence was scored with hypergeometric tests, and a repertoire-size bias correction was applied to TCR pairs. A later analysis estimated false discovery rates by permuting HLA or CMV assignments 20 times. In a later analysis, co-occurring TCRs were grouped using DBSCAN, and TCRdist sequence similarity was added for clustering within HLA-allele-positive subsets. Repertoires with fewer than 30,000 or more than 120,000 public chains were left out of co-occurrence clustering, as were several repertoires with anomalous nucleotide sharing. In TCRdb, the immuneACCESS table is reduced to in-frame sequences with V and J assigned. These tables do not hold every clone; where another copy was compared, an unresolved V gene accounts for under half, and the others remain unexplained. The V and J calls and clone size are taken from that table; D and trimming were inferred from the DNA. For this sample the table gives fewer than 120,000 clones, of which about three quarters were detected only once. Under 3% of the sample rests with the top ten.

Note on this clone: It lacks a known antigen. There are no base qualities to consult, and no much larger clone falls within one base.

Overall study outcomes, separate from this receptor: According to a later analysis, most CMV-associated TCR beta chains appeared to be HLA-restricted, and the HLA associations seemed to be driven largely by CMV exposure. A later analysis found that TCR association rates varied across HLA loci, with DRB1 alleles showing the most associated TCRs and HLA-C alleles the fewest. According to a later genetic analysis, donors in an Asian-associated ancestry cluster had fewer N-insertions in productive TCRs than the roughly 670-donor mean. Only TCR beta chains were sequenced in this cohort, and the absence of alpha or paired-chain data limited detectable features. Strong co-occurrence of HLA alleles, especially DR and DQ, made assigning TCR associations to individual alleles difficult. A further reported finding was that TCR beta sequences accurately predicted the HLA-A and HLA-B alleles for most subjects in the first cohort. The classifier was reported to diagnose cytomegalovirus status with high specificity and sensitivity in both the original cohort and the validation cohort. An earlier analysis of approximately 500 of the donors showed that most TCR beta V segments appeared in productive rearrangements either about 87% or about 30% of the time, which broadly matched IMGT annotations. In a later analysis, HLA-associated TCR beta chains showed more clonal expansion and lower generation probabilities than non-associated chains that were equally common. Immune exposure information for the cohort was limited to CMV serostatus. It was suggested by the authors that the approach could potentially be generalized to other disease states and immunological phenotypes. Because counts were too low, about 18 rarely observed V segments, including chromosome 9 orphons, were excluded from the earlier analysis of under 650 of the donors. While some public TCRs were present in many individuals, most TCR sequences turned up only very rarely across donors. In a later analysis, some 17,000 TCR beta sequences were associated with specific HLA alleles at a false discovery rate of 0.05. The 87-base-pair reads could not distinguish some IMGT-functional V segments, including TRBV6-2 and TRBV6-3, so those segments were excluded. A cluster of highly shared sequence variants was judged likely to represent a technical artifact of the sequencing pipeline. A later genetic analysis associated a missense DCLRE1C variant with V-gene and J-gene trimming of TCR beta chains, and an independent cohort replicated the association. Because HLA typing was missing for some donors at each locus, association tests included only the typed subset. A total of 164 TCR beta chains were listed by the study as associated with cytomegalovirus. Presence/absence analyses assumed roughly uniform sequencing depth across donors, an assumption that may not hold. According to a later analysis, parvovirus B19, influenza, CMV and Epstein-Barr virus appeared linked to several top co-occurrence clusters. A few of the identified cytomegalovirus-associated TCR beta chains were confirmed in vitro to be specific for cytomegalovirus antigens. Linkage disequilibrium might explain the correlated functional status among segregating V segments, but an unknown experimental factor could not be ruled out.

Sequenced sample: PBMCs. This receptor chain uses TRBV10-1 and TRBJ1-1; TRBD1 is a possible D gene, resting on 5 matching bases. This TCR came from a woman between 55 and 75 years old in good health and CMV-seropositive. The DNA reads TGCGCCAGCAGTCTGACAGTGAACACTGAAGCTTTCTTT. Translated, it gives CASSLTVNTEAFF.